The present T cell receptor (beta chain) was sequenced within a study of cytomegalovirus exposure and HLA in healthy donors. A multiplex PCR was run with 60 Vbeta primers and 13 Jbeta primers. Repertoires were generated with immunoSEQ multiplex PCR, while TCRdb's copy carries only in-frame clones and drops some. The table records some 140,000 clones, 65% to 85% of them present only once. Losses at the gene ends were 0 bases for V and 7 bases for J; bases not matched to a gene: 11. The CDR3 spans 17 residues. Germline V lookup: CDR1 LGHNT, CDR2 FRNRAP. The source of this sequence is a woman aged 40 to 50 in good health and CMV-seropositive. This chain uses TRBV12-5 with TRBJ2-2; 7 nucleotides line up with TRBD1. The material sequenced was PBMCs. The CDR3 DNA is TGTGCTAGTGGTTTGGTGATAGGGGGCGGAAGTGTCGGGGAGCTGTTTTTT. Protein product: CASGLVIGGGSVGELFF.